This T cell receptor (beta chain) was captured in a study of cytomegalovirus exposure and HLA in healthy donors listed by TCRdb under 2017. For context, the study as a whole: An earlier analysis of around 600 of the donors reported 250 to 300 Gb of sequence data and around 120 million unique TCR beta sequences from about 179 million T cells. An early release covering over 500 HLA-typed donors comprised about 300 gigabases of sequencing data and tens of millions of unique TCR sequences. The genetic ancestry cluster associated with self-reported Caucasian donors included 81% of the 300 to 450 genotyped donors. The study was designed to test whether signatures of past pathogen exposure could be identified by cataloging public T cell receptors. Using immunosequencing, the study profiled T cell repertoires from some 670 subjects and related those repertoires to cytomegalovirus serostatus. A separate validation cohort of roughly 130 different subjects was used in addition to the approximately 670-subject first cohort. High-throughput TCR immunosequencing, statistical association of individual TCRs with disease status, and machine learning were combined to predict cytomegalovirus infection status. In a later analysis, previously published TCR beta repertoires from about 670 donors were re-analyzed and high-resolution HLA genotyping was added so that TCR occurrence patterns could be studied. Rather than drawing on any new phenotypic data, the later analysis identified candidate immune exposures from TCR beta sequences and the way those sequences occurred across donors. To decide whether each TCR beta V gene segment behaved as functional or pseudogenic, an earlier analysis of fewer than 750 of the donors relied on high-throughput TCR beta sequencing. Donor age, sex, ethnicity and CMV serostatus were collected together with the repertoire data. Genome-wide SNP genotypes for about three fifths of the roughly 700 donors were used in a later genetic analysis, which treated that subset as a discovery cohort. All discovery cohort repertoires had been generated on a single sequencing platform. Class I and class II HLA loci were covered by the typing at four-digit resolution. Typing coverage varied by locus: roughly 629-640 donors for A, B, C, DRB1 and DQB1; under 550 for DQA1; some 610 for DPA1; more than 450 for DPB1. About five DR-DQ haplotypes were handled as single units for association and clustering because linkage in the cohort was strong. Across 300 to 400 genotyped donors of the cohort, an average of about 240,000 unique TCR beta nucleotide sequences per donor were sequenced, and roughly a sixth of those sequences were non-productive. Paper-wide results and their limitations: Linkage disequilibrium might explain the correlated functional status among segregating V segments, but an unknown experimental factor could not be excluded. A later analysis found that TCR association rates varied across HLA loci, with DRB1 alleles showing the most associated TCRs and HLA-C alleles the fewest. It was suggested by the authors that the approach could potentially be generalized to other disease states and immunological phenotypes. For the cohort, immune exposure information was limited to CMV serostatus. Most TCR sequences were seen in very few donors, while some public TCRs were found in many individuals. A further reported finding was that TCR beta sequences accurately predicted the HLA-A and HLA-B alleles for most subjects in the first cohort. When HLA alleles, especially DR and DQ, strongly co-occurred, TCR associations were difficult to assign to individual alleles. Because counts were too low, roughly 17 rarely observed V segments, including chromosome 9 orphons, were left out of the earlier analysis of about 620 of the donors. Compared with the roughly 700-donor mean, donors in an Asian-associated ancestry cluster had fewer N-insertions in productive TCRs, according to a later genetic analysis. Several of the top co-occurrence clusters appeared to be linked to parvovirus B19, influenza, CMV and Epstein-Barr virus, according to a later analysis. The classifier was reported to diagnose cytomegalovirus status with high specificity and sensitivity in both the original cohort and the validation cohort. Some IMGT-functional V segments, including TRBV6-2 and TRBV6-3, could not be distinguished by the 87-base-pair reads and were therefore excluded. Sequencing depth was assumed to be roughly uniform across donors in the presence/absence analyses, though that assumption may not hold. In an earlier analysis of 587 of the donors, most TCR beta V segments appeared in productive rearrangements about 87% or about 30% of the time, broadly matching IMGT annotations. A later genetic analysis associated a missense DCLRE1C variant with V-gene and J-gene trimming of TCR beta chains, and an independent cohort replicated the association. In a later analysis, most CMV-associated TCR beta chains were found to appear HLA-restricted, with HLA associations seemingly driven largely by CMV exposure. HLA typing was unavailable for some donors at each locus, so association tests used only the typed subset. A total of 150 to 200 TCR beta chains were listed by the study as associated with cytomegalovirus. In a later analysis, HLA-associated TCR beta chains showed more clonal expansion and lower generation probabilities than non-associated chains that were equally common. In vitro tests confirmed that three of the cytomegalovirus-associated TCR beta chains recognize cytomegalovirus antigens. A cluster of highly shared sequence variants was judged likely to represent a technical artifact of the sequencing pipeline. In a later analysis, more than 15,000 TCR beta sequences were associated with specific HLA alleles at a false discovery rate of 0.05. Only TCR beta chains were sequenced in this cohort, and the absence of alpha or paired-chain data limited detectable features.

Worth noting for this clone: The antigen it recognizes is unknown. Base qualities are not provided; no much larger clone lies one nucleotide away.

The library was prepared using the immunoSEQ multiplex PCR assay. The multiplex PCR relied on a mix of 60 forward primers for TCR Vbeta segments and 13 reverse primers for TCR Jbeta segments. Amplification of the CDR3 region of rearranged TCR beta genes was performed with a multiplex PCR assay on genomic DNA. The amplified TCR beta libraries were sequenced on the Illumina HiSeq System as 87-base-pair reads. The published analysis was carried out like this. A later analysis tallied around 82 million unique TCR beta chains across the 650 to 750 repertoires, and roughly 11 million of those chains were shared by two or more donors. Raw reads were error-corrected and collapsed into unique sequences by a nearest-neighbor algorithm in which closely related sequences were merged to remove PCR and sequencing errors. CDR3 sequences were aligned to IMGT reference sequences to assign V, D and J gene segments. For a sequence to be retained, a match of at least six nucleotides was required to both a V gene segment and a J gene segment. A rearrangement was called productive if the CDR3 had no stop codons and remained in frame with V and J, and every other rearrangement was called non-productive. CDR3 was defined by IMGT convention, running from the second conserved V-encoded cysteine to the conserved J-encoded phenylalanine. The earlier analysis of fewer than 700 of the donors excluded sequences that lacked an unambiguous match to a single V gene segment. An earlier analysis of fewer than 750 of the donors classified V segments as functional when productive rearrangements were above 56.7% and as segregating when the standard deviation between donors was above 5%. A statistical classification framework was developed to diagnose cytomegalovirus status using the catalog of TCR beta chain sequences. V and J gene assignment, in a later analysis, came from comparing TCR nucleotide sequences with IMGT/GENE-DB human TR gene sequences. A later analysis assigned CDR3 sequences and most-parsimonious VDJ recombination scenarios with the TCRdist pipeline. In a later analysis, each TCR beta chain was defined by its CDR3 amino acid sequence together with its V-gene family, and reads without a unique V-gene family were excluded. A later analysis removed over 500 highly shared, low-generation-probability nucleotide sequences to deal with suspected cross-contamination and a sequencing artifact. In a later analysis, a clonal expansion index was calculated for each public chain from normalized within-repertoire ranks of inferred template counts. Generation probabilities in a later analysis came from a VDJ recombination model fitted to out-of-frame rearrangements, and those results were checked against IGoR. In a later analysis, hypergeometric tests were used to score TCR-TCR, TCR-HLA and TCR-CMV co-occurrence, with a repertoire-size bias correction applied to TCR pairs. In a later analysis, false discovery rates were estimated by permuting HLA or CMV assignments 20 times. In a later analysis, co-occurring TCRs were grouped with DBSCAN, and TCRdist sequence similarity was added when clustering was performed within HLA-allele-positive subsets. Repertoires with fewer than 30,000 or more than 120,000 public chains, plus five repertoires with anomalous nucleotide sharing, were excluded from co-occurrence clustering. The table comes from immuneACCESS by way of TCRdb, which keeps in-frame sequences with V and J called. Part of the clones is missing from these tables; in studies checked, under half for an unresolved V gene and the rest for unknown reasons. V, J and clone size are those of that table, while D and trimming were read from the DNA. The sample records about 240,000 clones, 80% to 85% of which are singletons. The ten largest clones add up to under 8% of the sample.

In total, 500 to 700 healthy bone marrow donors made up the cohort. Cohort members were all nominally healthy when sampled, although unrecorded immune exposures were likely present. The donor was CMV seropositive and was included in the group of 290 or so seropositive cohort members. Every donor gave a peripheral blood sample, and the peripheral blood mononuclear cells from that sample were used for TCR beta sequencing. Genomic DNA was extracted from the blood cell samples with the Qiagen DNeasy Blood Extraction Kit. Trimming costs V 3 bases and J 0 bases, and their ends lie 15 bases apart. In the germline V gene (reference sequence), CDR1 corresponds to GTSNPN and CDR2 to SVGIG. The CDR3 runs 15 residues from the cysteine to the phenylalanine. This entry keeps only the CDR3 DNA: 45 bases, framed from base 1.

What was sequenced was PBMCs. The chain couples TRBV30 to TRBJ2-7, with TRBD1 as a weak D call on 6 bases. The TCR originated in a woman aged 55-75 years in good health and CMV-seropositive. The CDR3 region: CAWSRGQPSSYEQYF. The DNA reads TGTGCCTGGAGCCGAGGACAGCCGAGCTCCTACGAGCAGTACTTC.